This T cell receptor (beta chain) originates from a study of CD8 T cells in Susac syndrome. About the study: Clinically active disease was present in six of the sequenced Susac syndrome patients. Eight of these patients were in remission. The study's findings and limits: The study recognized that its TCR sequencing and HLA analysis covered a relatively small number of individuals.

The authors reverse transcribed roughly 0.5 to 1 ug RNA with random hexamers. MiXCR was run by TCRdb on the immunoSEQ multiplex PCR reads, yielding one entry per CDR3 protein. The data contain under 95,000 distinct CDR3 sequences, just under 95% of them singletons. About this clonotype: Antigen: not known.

CD8+ and CD4+ T cells from blood underwent TCR beta sequencing. The CD8+ and CD4+ T cells were negatively isolated, with the TEMRA cells enriched by FACS. CDR3 length: 11 amino acids. J lost 7 bases, V lost 8 bases, and 3 bases had no gene match. Germline lookup yields CDR1 GTSNPN and CDR2 SVGIG (reference sequence). This sequence originates from a human donor with Susac syndrome. This chain connects TRBV30 to TRBJ1-4; 8 bases are a match to TRBD1. The sequenced sample was CD4+ T cells from PBMCs. Written as DNA, the CDR3 is TGTGCCCGGGGACAGGCTGAAAAACTGTTTTTT. Translated, it gives CARGQAEKLFF.